Below, 5 T cell receptor beta chains from the same sample are listed, as sequenced in a study of blood T cells in healthy people across ages. Through a sample-barcoded 5' primer and a J-beta primer mix, a second PCR was run for roughly 6 to 11 cycles. TCRdb used MiXCR to reprocess the 5' RACE reads, holding one entry per CDR3 protein. The repertoire consists of about a million distinct CDR3 sequences, with 35% to 40% occurring once and the leading ten covering around 14%. Specimen: blood. These TCRs come from a man between 18 and 29 years old in good health.

This chain links TRBV25-1 with TRBJ2-6; unclear D gene. The CDR3 sequence is 15 residues long. The V gene's germline CDR1 is MGHDK and CDR2 SYGVNS. V lost 7 bases to trimming and J lost 0 bases, with 10 bases between them. The CDR3 nucleotides are TGTGCCAGCACCGAGACGAGCTCTGGGGCCAACGTCCTGACTTTC. Translating gives CASTETSSGANVLTF. The variable domain in full, completed from reference TRBV25-1 and TRBJ2-6, reads EADIYQTPRYLVIGTGKKITLECSQTMGHDKMYWYQQDPGMELHLIHYSYGVNSTEKGDLSSESTVSRIRTEHFPLTLESARPSHTSQYLCASTETSSGANVLTFGAGSRLTVL.

This rearrangement joins TRBV29-1 to TRBJ1-1; D gene uncertain. V shed 3 bases and J shed 1 base, with 6 bases lying between them. The length of the CDR3 is 12 residues. Germline lookup yields CDR1 SQVTM and CDR2 ANQGSEA. Here the CDR3 reads CSVEAENTEAFF. CDR3 coding DNA: TGCAGCGTTGAGGCGGAGAACACTGAAGCTTTCTTT.

This clonotype was recorded a few times. The V call is TRBV6-5, the J call TRBJ1-2; 7 bases align to TRBD1. V dropped 6 bases and J dropped 7; count of bases not matched to a gene: 11. The CDR3 extends over 14 amino acids. The germline V gene encodes CDR1 MNHEY and CDR2 SVGAGI. CDR3 residues: CASSRTQGTGGYTF. The CDR3 DNA reads as TGTGCCAGCAGCCGAACACAGGGGACGGGTGGCTACACCTTC.

This clonotype was picked up a small number of times. The chain combines TRBV4-3 with TRBJ1-5; unclear D gene. The CDR3 has 15 residues. Germline-derived CDR1 and CDR2 are LGHNA and YSLEER. The ends were cut back, 0 bases at V and 2 bases at J, with 8 bases in the middle. The CDR3 region is CASSQDLMGNQPQHF. The CDR3 nucleotides are TGCGCCAGCAGCCAAGACCTTATGGGCAATCAGCCCCAGCATTTT.

Remarks on this clonotype: Just one base apart from a much larger clone, this may be a read error. CDR3 loop: CASRGQAYNEQFF. CDR3 coding DNA: TGTGCCAGCAGGGGACAGGCCTACAATGAGCAGTTCTTC. The chain is built from TRBV12-3 or TRBV12-4 and TRBJ2-1; 8 bases line up with TRBD1. The CDR3 loop spans 13 amino acids. V was pared by 6 bases and J by 2 bases, with 0 bases of the junction left unmatched.